Described below is a single TCR beta chain sequence and its context. This sample was taken from a study of blood T cell repertoires in COVID-19. Study-level background: Specimens from acute and convalescent COVID-19 originated in the United States, Italy and Spain. The analysed material was cDNA or gDNA that came from T cells, B-cell-depleted T cells, or PBMCs.

This table comes from immunoSEQ multiplex PCR, and its TCRdb copy is limited to in-frame clones, with some not included. The repertoire has about 240,000 clones, 75% to 90% of them found once; the top ten carry roughly 12%. Trimming left V 6 bases short and J 9 bases short, with 18 bases between. The CDR3 consists of 14 residues. Germline CDR1 reads SNHLY; CDR2 reads FYNNEI. The TCR was taken from a woman aged 55-69 years with active or convalescent COVID-19. The sequencing sample was made of peripheral blood. V gene TRBV2 combines with J gene TRBJ1-5; no clear D gene. CDR3 DNA sequence: TGTGCCAGCAGCACATTGCTCCAGACGGGGCCCCAGCATTTT. It specifies CASSTLLQTGPQHF.